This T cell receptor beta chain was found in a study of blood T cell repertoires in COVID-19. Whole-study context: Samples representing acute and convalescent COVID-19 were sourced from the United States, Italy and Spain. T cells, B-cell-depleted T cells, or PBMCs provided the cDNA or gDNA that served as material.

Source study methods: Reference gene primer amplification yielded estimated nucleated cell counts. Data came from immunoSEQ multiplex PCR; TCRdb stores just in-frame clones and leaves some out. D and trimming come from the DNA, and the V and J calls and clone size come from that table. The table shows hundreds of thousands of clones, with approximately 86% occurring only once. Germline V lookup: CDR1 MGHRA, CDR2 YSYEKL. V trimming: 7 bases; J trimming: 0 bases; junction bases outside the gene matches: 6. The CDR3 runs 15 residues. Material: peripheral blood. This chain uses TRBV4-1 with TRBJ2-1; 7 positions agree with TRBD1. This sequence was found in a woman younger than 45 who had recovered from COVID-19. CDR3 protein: CASTLDRSSYNEQFF. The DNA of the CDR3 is TGCGCCAGCACTCTGGACAGGAGCTCCTACAATGAGCAGTTCTTC.